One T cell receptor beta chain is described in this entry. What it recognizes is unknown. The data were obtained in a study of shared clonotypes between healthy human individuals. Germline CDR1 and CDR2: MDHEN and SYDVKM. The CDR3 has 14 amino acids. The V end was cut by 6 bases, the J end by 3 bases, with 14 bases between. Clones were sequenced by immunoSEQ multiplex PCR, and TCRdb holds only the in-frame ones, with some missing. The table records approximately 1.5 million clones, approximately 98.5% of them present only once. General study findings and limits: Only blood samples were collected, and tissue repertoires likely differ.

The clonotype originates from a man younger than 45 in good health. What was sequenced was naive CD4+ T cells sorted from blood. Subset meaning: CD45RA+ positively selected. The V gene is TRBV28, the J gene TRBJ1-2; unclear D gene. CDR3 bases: TGTGCCAGCAGGTCAGAGGGTCGGGACTATGGCTACACCTTC. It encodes CASRSEGRDYGYTF.